Presented here are 8 T cell receptor beta chains from one specimen sequenced in a study of blood T cell repertoires in COVID-19. Assay used: immunoSEQ multiplex PCR; TCRdb lists only in-frame clones, some missing. The data hold 200,000 to 250,000 clones, with over 75% observed a single time. The sample comprised peripheral blood. All receptors come from a man aged 45-65 years with COVID-19, enrolled during active disease.

This sequence joins TRBV5-4 and TRBJ2-7, with 10 bases identical to TRBD2. Germline assignment: CDR1 SGHNT and CDR2 YYREEE (reference sequence). Unmatched junction bases numbered 6, after V lost 3 bases and J lost 6 bases. This CDR3 has 14 amino acids. In nucleotides, the CDR3 is TGTGCCAGCAGCTATCCAGGGACTAGCGCCGAGCAGTACTTC. Translating gives CASSYPGTSAEQYF.

Only a few counts were recorded for this clone. The chain links TRBV5-1 to TRBJ1-2, with D uncertain. Looked up from germline, CDR1 is SGHRS and CDR2 is YFSETQ. Trimming took 0 bases from V and 5 from J, leaving 8 bases between them. This CDR3 contains 13 residues. CDR3: CASSLGGSYGYTF. CDR3 coding DNA: TGCGCCAGCAGCTTGGGTGGGAGTTATGGCTACACCTTC.

V and J are TRBV3-1 (or the pseudogene TRBV3-2) and TRBJ1-3; D uncertain. This CDR3 has 16 residues. The germline CDR1 and CDR2 sequences are LGHDT and YNNKEL (reference sequence). Trimming removed 1 base at V and 0 bases at J, with 10 bases between. CDR3 amino acids: CASSQAGSLSGNTIYF. The CDR3 DNA reads as TGTGCCAGCAGCCAAGCCGGGAGCCTCTCTGGAAACACCATATATTTT.

J is TRBJ2-1 and V is TRBV9, with D perhaps matching TRBD2 (5 bases). This CDR3 comprises 13 residues. The germline V gene encodes CDR1 SGDLS and CDR2 YYNGEE. V shed 3 bases and J shed 8 bases, with 12 bases lying between them. As DNA, the CDR3 is TGTGCCAGCAGCGCATACACCGGGGATGAGCAGTTCTTC. Translating it yields CASSAYTGDEQFF.

The CDR3 spells CASSRQVSGTGGYSGNTIYF. The CDR3 DNA reads as TGCGCCAGCAGCCGCCAAGTGTCCGGAACAGGGGGATATTCTGGAAACACCATATATTTT. The chain uses TRBV4-1 and TRBJ1-3, with TRBD1 identical over 8 bases. The V gene end was trimmed by 4 bases and the J gene end by 1 base; junction bases not matched to a gene: 18. Germline CDR1 reads MGHRA; CDR2 reads YSYEKL. The CDR3 is made up of 20 amino acids.

This clone came up a few times. The V call is TRBV2, the J call TRBJ1-1, with D perhaps TRBD1 (6 bases). V dropped 5 bases and J dropped 1 base, with 17 bases sitting between them. This CDR3 has 16 amino acids. Looked up from germline, CDR1 is SNHLY and CDR2 is FYNNEI. The CDR3 is CASSWTEGGQNTEAFF. In DNA, the CDR3 is TGTGCCAGCAGTTGGACAGAGGGCGGACAGAACACTGAAGCTTTCTTT.

This chain uses TRBV7-2 with TRBJ1-1; tentative D call: TRBD1 (5 bases). Per germline, CDR1 SGHTA and CDR2 FQGNSA. The V end was cut by 4 bases, the J end by 1 base, with 13 bases between. This CDR3 is built from 15 residues. The CDR3 protein is CASSWRQLRNTEAFF. DNA of the CDR3: TGTGCCAGCAGCTGGAGACAGCTAAGGAACACTGAAGCTTTCTTT.

This sequence joins TRBV28 and TRBJ1-1; D is possibly TRBD1 (5 bases). Trimming cost V 6 bases and J 1 base, with 18 bases left between them. The CDR3 is 16 residues long. Germline V gene data show CDR1 as MDHEN and CDR2 as SYDVKM. The CDR3 DNA sequence: TGTGCCAGCAGCCCAAACCCGCGACAGAAGAACACTGAAGCTTTCTTT. It encodes CASSPNPRQKNTEAFF.